This TCR beta chain came from a study of glioma-infiltrating T cells after dendritic cell vaccination. Sequencing was performed with immunoSEQ multiplex PCR; in TCRdb, only in-frame clones are kept and a portion is missing. The repertoire holds roughly 80,000 clones, with about 90% as singletons. Sequences were derived from blood, sampled before dendritic cell vaccination. The receptor was isolated from a human donor with glioblastoma.

The DNA for the CDR3 is TGTGCCAGCAGTAACAGTGGCAAATGGACCCAGTACTTC. Translated, it gives CASSNSGKWTQYF. J is TRBJ2-5 and V is TRBV7-9, with D unresolved. Germline CDR1 reads SEHNR; CDR2 reads FQNEAQ (reference sequence). This CDR3 has 13 residues. V was clipped by 6 bases and J by 7 bases, with 15 bases between them.